These T cell receptor beta chains were read from a single sample in a study of shared clonotypes between healthy human individuals. Profiling relied on immunoSEQ multiplex PCR, and the TCRdb table lists in-frame clones only, not all of them. The sample yields roughly 2.5 million clones, around nine tenths seen once. The material sequenced was naive CD4+ T cells sorted from blood. The receptors here all came from a man aged 18 to 35 in good health. Both conserved end residues are part of each CDR3. A D gene is named only where the DNA matches it firmly. Clone size, where shown, is once, few, many, or a class for clones that have expanded.

d_call | j_call | clone_size | v_call | cdr3_length | cdr3_nt | cdr3_aa
NA | TRBJ1-2 | NA | TRBV5-1 | 13 | TGCGCCAGCAGCTTTACAGAGAACGTTGGCTACACCTTC | CASSFTENVGYTF
NA | TRBJ2-7 | NA | TRBV6-1 | 13 | TGTGCCAGCAGGGCGCCTAGCTCCTACGAGCAGTACTTC | CASRAPSSYEQYF
NA | TRBJ1-1 | NA | TRBV29-1 | 12 | TGCAGCGCAGGCGGACTCTACACTGAAGCTTTCTTT | CSAGGLYTEAFF
TRBD1 | TRBJ2-7 | NA | TRBV11-2 | 16 | TGTGCCAGCAGCTCTAGAGGGGGACAGGCGACCTACGAGCAGTACTTC | CASSSRGGQATYEQYF
TRBD2 | TRBJ2-1 | NA | TRBV10-3 | 15 | TGTGCCATCAGTGAGTCGGGCGGGAGAAACAATGAGCAGTTCTTC | CAISESGGRNNEQFF
NA | TRBJ2-3 | NA | TRBV7-9 | 15 | TGTGCCAGCAGCTTAGTTCCCGAGGTCCCAGATACGCAGTATTTT | CASSLVPEVPDTQYF
NA | TRBJ1-3 | NA | TRBV6-5 | 15 | TGTGCCAGCAGTTACTCAGGGGGATCTGGAAACACCATATATTTT | CASSYSGGSGNTIYF
NA | TRBJ1-1 | NA | TRBV18 | 14 | TGTGCCAGCTCATCCCTAGGGATGAACACTGAAGCTTTCTTT | CASSSLGMNTEAFF
NA | TRBJ2-5 | NA | TRBV5-1 | 14 | TGCGCCAGCAGCTTGGCAGGGTCCCAAGAGACCCAGTACTTC | CASSLAGSQETQYF
NA | TRBJ1-2 | NA | TRBV5-1 | 13 | TGCGCCAGCAGCCCTTCAGGGTGGGGAGGCTACACCTTC | CASSPSGWGGYTF
NA | TRBJ1-5 | NA | TRBV2 | 11 | TGTGCCAGCAGTATTGATCAGCCCCAGCATTTT | CASSIDQPQHF
NA | TRBJ1-6 | NA | TRBV5-1 | 16 | TGCGCCAGCAGCTTGGTACAGCTGAGGTATAATTCACCCCTCCACTTT | CASSLVQLRYNSPLHF
NA | TRBJ2-7 | few | TRBV5-4 | 13 | TGTGCCAGCAGCTTGGGGGTGGGCTACGAGCAGTACTTC | CASSLGVGYEQYF
NA | TRBJ2-7 | once | TRBV6-5 | 15 | TGTGCCAGCAGATCCAGGGGGGGAAGCTCCTACGAGCAGTACTTC | CASRSRGGSSYEQYF
TRBD1 | TRBJ2-2 | NA | TRBV10-3 | 15 | TGTGCCATCGCTGCGGGACAGGGACACACCGGGGAGCTGTTTTTT | CAIAAGQGHTGELFF
NA | TRBJ1-6 | NA | TRBV19 | 14 | TGTGCCAGTAGTATAGAGGCAGATAATTCACCCCTCCACTTT | CASSIEADNSPLHF
NA | TRBJ2-7 | NA | TRBV6-1 | 13 | TGTGCCAGCAGGGTAGGTGGGGGAGGAGAGCAGTACTTC | CASRVGGGGEQYF
TRBD2 | TRBJ2-7 | NA | TRBV7-2 | 15 | TGTGCCAGCAGCTCGACTAGCGGAGCCTCCTACGAGCAGTACTTC | CASSSTSGASYEQYF
NA | TRBJ1-2 | NA | TRBV16 | 14 | TGTGCCAGCAGCGACCCGGGGACCAAACATGGCTACACCTTC | CASSDPGTKHGYTF
TRBD1 | TRBJ1-5 | NA | TRBV19 | 15 | TGTGCCAGTAGTATAATAGGGGGCGGCAATCAGCCCCAGCATTTT | CASSIIGGGNQPQHF
NA | TRBJ2-1 | NA | TRBV18 | 11 | TGTGCCAGCTCAACAGACAATGAGCAGTTCTTC | CASSTDNEQFF
NA | TRBJ1-6 | few | TRBV10-2 | 12 | TGCGCCAGCAGTGCCGGAAATTCACCCCTCCACTTT | CASSAGNSPLHF
NA | TRBJ1-1 | NA | TRBV11-2 | 13 | TGTGCCAGCAGCTCATCTCAAAACACTGAAGCTTTCTTT | CASSSSQNTEAFF
TRBD1 | TRBJ2-1 | NA | TRBV7-8 | 14 | TGTGCCAGCAGCTCGTTGGACAGGGTCAATGAGCAGTTCTTC | CASSSLDRVNEQFF
NA | TRBJ2-1 | NA | TRBV18 | 13 | TGTGCCAGCTCACCACCCCAAGACAATGAGCAGTTCTTC | CASSPPQDNEQFF
NA | TRBJ1-6 | NA | TRBV18 | 16 | TGTGCCAGCTCCCGGGCCGCGGGCGGCGATAATTCACCCCTCCACTTT | CASSRAAGGDNSPLHF
NA | TRBJ2-2 | NA | TRBV11-2 | 16 | TGTGCCAGCACCCCTATCTCCAGGACCAACACCGGGGAGCTGTTTTTT | CASTPISRTNTGELFF
NA | TRBJ2-1 | NA | TRBV7-9 | 13 | TGTGCCAGCAGCTTAGCCGAGACCCAGGGACAGTTCTTC | CASSLAETQGQFF
TRBD2 | TRBJ2-5 | once | TRBV19 | 16 | TGTGCCAGTAAATCCGCGGGACTAGCTGGGCAAGAGACCCAGTACTTC | CASKSAGLAGQETQYF
NA | TRBJ2-7 | NA | TRBV5-1 | 14 | TGCGCCAGCAGGGGGACTGGAAGCTCCTACGAGCAGTACTTC | CASRGTGSSYEQYF
TRBD2 | TRBJ2-5 | NA | TRBV28 | 15 | TGTGCCAGCAGCCTTACTAGCGGGGGGGCGGGGACCCAGTACTTC | CASSLTSGGAGTQYF
NA | TRBJ1-1 | NA | TRBV18 | 14 | TGTGCCAGCTCCCTTCTAGGGAGGAACACTGAAGCTTTCTTT | CASSLLGRNTEAFF
NA | TRBJ2-5 | NA | TRBV10-2 | 12 | TGCGCCAGCAGTGAGCAGCAAGAGACCCAGTACTTC | CASSEQQETQYF
NA | TRBJ2-2 | NA | TRBV11-2 | 17 | TGTGCCAGCAGCTCGATCCCCAAGCGGGCTAACACCGGGGAGCTGTTTTTT | CASSSIPKRANTGELFF
NA | TRBJ2-3 | NA | TRBV10-1 | 13 | TGCGCCAGCAGTGGCCAGGGAACGGATACGCAGTATTTT | CASSGQGTDTQYF
NA | TRBJ1-6 | NA | TRBV19 | 14 | TGTGCCAGTAGTATAGATCCGGCGGATTCACCCCTCCACTTT | CASSIDPADSPLHF
TRBD2 | TRBJ2-3 | NA | TRBV5-5 | 14 | TGTGCCAGCAGCACTAGCGGTGCTACAGATACGCAGTATTTT | CASSTSGATDTQYF
TRBD2 | TRBJ2-3 | NA | TRBV6-8 | 15 | TGTGCCAGCAGTTTAGCGGGGGAGGGGGCAGATACGCAGTATTTT | CASSLAGEGADTQYF
NA | TRBJ2-1 | NA | TRBV6-6 | 13 | TGTGCCAGCTTACGAGTCCCACCTGGTGAGCAGTTCTTC | CASLRVPPGEQFF
NA | TRBJ2-3 | NA | TRBV7-2 | 15 | TGTGCCAGCAGCTTAGTGCAGGGGCTAGGAGATACGCAGTATTTT | CASSLVQGLGDTQYF
TRBD2 | TRBJ2-5 | NA | TRBV5-1 | 14 | TGCGCCAGCAGGAAGACTAGCGGGGGAGAGACCCAGTACTTC | CASRKTSGGETQYF
TRBD1 | TRBJ1-1 | NA | TRBV7-6 | 14 | TGTGCCAGCAGCCGGGGACAGGCGAACACTGAAGCTTTCTTT | CASSRGQANTEAFF
TRBD1 | TRBJ1-5 | NA | TRBV11-2 | 15 | TGTGCCAGCAGCCTGGGACAGATCCCCAATCAGCCCCAGCATTTT | CASSLGQIPNQPQHF
NA | TRBJ1-2 | once | TRBV2 | 13 | TGTGCCAGCAGAGGGGACGGACCCGAGGGCTACACCTTC | CASRGDGPEGYTF
NA | TRBJ2-1 | NA | TRBV5-1 | 16 | TGCGCCAGCAGCTTGGGACAAAAGGAGGGCTACAATGAGCAGTTCTTC | CASSLGQKEGYNEQFF
NA | TRBJ1-2 | NA | TRBV28 | 15 | TGTGCCAGCAGCCGCCCTCGGGGAGCTAACTATGGCTACACCTTC | CASSRPRGANYGYTF
NA | TRBJ2-1 | NA | TRBV6-1 | 14 | TGTGCCAGCAGTATACAGGTTACCTACAATGAGCAGTTCTTC | CASSIQVTYNEQFF
TRBD1 | TRBJ1-3 | NA | TRBV6-5 | 16 | TGTGCCAGCAGTTACGACAACAGGGGGGCTGGAAACACCATATATTTT | CASSYDNRGAGNTIYF
TRBD1 | TRBJ2-6 | NA | TRBV18 | 20 | TGTGCCAGCTCACCACCGGGGACAGCCGCCTTCGGCTCTGGGGCCAACGTCCTGACTTTC | CASSPPGTAAFGSGANVLTF
NA | TRBJ1-1 | NA | TRBV5-6 | 14 | TGTGCCAGCAGCTTCCCACAGGGAAACACTGAAGCTTTCTTT | CASSFPQGNTEAFF
NA | TRBJ2-6 | NA | TRBV5-6 | 17 | TGTGCCAGCAGCTTGGTAGGGAGTGGCTCTGGGGCCAACGTCCTGACTTTC | CASSLVGSGSGANVLTF
NA | TRBJ1-2 | few | TRBV5-1 | 13 | TGCGCCAGCAGCCCGTCGGGTAACTATGGCTACACCTTC | CASSPSGNYGYTF
TRBD2 | TRBJ2-1 | NA | TRBV10-3 | 15 | TGTGCCATCAGTTCCAGCGGGGGCTCCTACAATGAGCAGTTCTTC | CAISSSGGSYNEQFF
NA | TRBJ2-1 | NA | TRBV9 | 13 | TGTGCCAGCAGCCTCAACCCCGTCAATGAGCAGTTCTTC | CASSLNPVNEQFF
TRBD1 | TRBJ1-1 | NA | TRBV28 | 13 | TGTGCCAGCAGTAGTGGACAGGGGGGGGAAGCTTTCTTT | CASSSGQGGEAFF